The present TCR beta chain was sequenced within a study of T cells in Graves' hyperthyroidism and ophthalmopathy. Study outcomes and limitations: Among thyroid clonotypes expanded above 0.001, most also appeared in blood.

This clonotype has more than one count but fewer than ten. What it binds is unknown. Template material for amplifying TCR beta CDR3 regions consisted of RNA transcripts. The HTBI primer set served for first-round RT-PCR of the TCR CDR3. TCRdb processed the multiplex PCR reads anew with MiXCR; each CDR3 protein has one entry. The sample records some 620,000 distinct CDR3 sequences, roughly 17% being singletons. The germline V and J ends were trimmed by 2 bases and 7 bases, with 6 bases remaining between them. The CDR3 has 13 amino acids. The germline V gene has CDR1 MDHEN and CDR2 SYDVKM. If no ophthalmopathy progression occurred within 18 months, Graves' hyperthyroidism was stable. Patients aged 18 to 65 with hyperthyroidism were newly diagnosed, with duration under 2 months. Exclusion followed for patients with uncontrolled infection, other autoimmune disease, pregnancy or lactation.

This sequence was found in a woman aged 25 to 45 with Graves' hyperthyroidism. Source material: blood. The chain carries TRBV28 and TRBJ1-6; D unclear. The CDR3 nucleotides read TGTGCCAGCAGTTTAGTAGCCAATTCACCCCTCCACTTT. Amino acid sequence: CASSLVANSPLHF.